This T cell receptor (beta chain) was observed in a study of T cell changes during pregnancy in multiple sclerosis. The CDR3 is 17 residues long. Germline V gives CDR1 SGHKS, CDR2 YYEKEE (reference sequence). V shed 1 base, J shed 0 bases, and the junction held 5 bases outside the gene matches. Some clones are missing from TCRdb's copy, which holds only in-frame ones; the method was immunoSEQ multiplex PCR. The sample lists around 70,000 clones; approximately 91% were seen once. Sequenced here: CD4+ T cells from peripheral blood mononuclear cells, sampled after pregnancy. V is TRBV5-5 and J is TRBJ1-1; 11 nucleotides line up with TRBD1. The sequence derives from a female donor with multiple sclerosis, enrolled in a pregnancy study. The CDR3 is CASSLTKDRGLNTEAFF. The CDR3 region has the DNA TGTGCCAGCAGCTTGACAAAGGACAGGGGGCTGAACACTGAAGCTTTCTTT.